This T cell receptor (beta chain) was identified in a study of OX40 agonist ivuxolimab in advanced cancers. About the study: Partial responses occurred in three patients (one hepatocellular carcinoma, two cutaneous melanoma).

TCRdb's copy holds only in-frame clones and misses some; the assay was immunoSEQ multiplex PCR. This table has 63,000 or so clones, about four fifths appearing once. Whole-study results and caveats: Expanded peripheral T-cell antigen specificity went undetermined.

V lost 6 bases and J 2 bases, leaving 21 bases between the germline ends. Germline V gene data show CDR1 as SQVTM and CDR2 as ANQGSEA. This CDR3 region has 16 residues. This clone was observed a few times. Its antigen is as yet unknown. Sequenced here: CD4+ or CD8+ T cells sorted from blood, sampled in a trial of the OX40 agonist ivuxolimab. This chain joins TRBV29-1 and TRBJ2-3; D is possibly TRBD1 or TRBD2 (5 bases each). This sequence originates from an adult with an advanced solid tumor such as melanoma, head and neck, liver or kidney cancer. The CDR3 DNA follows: TGCAGCGTACCCAATTTTGGGGGTAGCGTCACAGATACGCAGTATTTT. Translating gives CSVPNFGGSVTDTQYF.